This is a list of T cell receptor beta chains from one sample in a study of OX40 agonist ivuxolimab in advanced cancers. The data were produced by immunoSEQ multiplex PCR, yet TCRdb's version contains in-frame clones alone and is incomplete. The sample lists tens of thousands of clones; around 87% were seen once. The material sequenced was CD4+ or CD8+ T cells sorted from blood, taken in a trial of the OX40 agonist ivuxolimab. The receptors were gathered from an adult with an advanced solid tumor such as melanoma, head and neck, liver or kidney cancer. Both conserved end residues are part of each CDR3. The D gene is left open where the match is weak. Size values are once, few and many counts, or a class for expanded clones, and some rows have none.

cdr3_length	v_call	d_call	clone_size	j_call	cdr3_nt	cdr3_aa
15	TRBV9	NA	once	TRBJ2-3	TGTGCCAGCAGCGTAGCACAGGGACGCACAGATACGCAGTATTTT	CASSVAQGRTDTQYF
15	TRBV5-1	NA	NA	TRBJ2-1	TGCGCCAGCAGCGGAGGCCAGACAGTTTACAATGAGCAGTTCTTC	CASSGGQTVYNEQFF
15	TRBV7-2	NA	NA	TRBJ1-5	TGTGCCAGCAGCTTAAAAGGCGGGGCTGTTCAGCCCCAGCATTTT	CASSLKGGAVQPQHF
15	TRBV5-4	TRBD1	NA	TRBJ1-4	TGTGCCAGCAGCCCTCGACAGGGGTCTAATGAAAAACTGTTTTTT	CASSPRQGSNEKLFF
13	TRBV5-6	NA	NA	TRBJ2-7	TGTGCCAGCAGCTCGACCCTATCGGAGGAGCAGTACTTC	CASSSTLSEEQYF
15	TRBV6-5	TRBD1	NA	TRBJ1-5	TGTGCCAGCAGTTACTCGAGGGACAGGGTTCAGCCCCAGCATTTT	CASSYSRDRVQPQHF
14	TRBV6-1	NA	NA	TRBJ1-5	TGTGCCAGCAGTGAAAGGGGGGTTGGGCAGCCCCAGCATTTT	CASSERGVGQPQHF
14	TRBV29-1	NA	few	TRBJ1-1	TGCAGCGTTGAAGTTTATAGGGGAACCGCTGAAGCTTTCTTT	CSVEVYRGTAEAFF
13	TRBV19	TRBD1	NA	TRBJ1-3	TGTGCCGTCACGGGGACAGGGCGAAACACCATATATTTT	CAVTGTGRNTIYF
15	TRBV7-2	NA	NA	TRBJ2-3	TGTGCCAGCAGCTCGCCCGGGACCGCGGGGGATACGCAGTATTTT	CASSSPGTAGDTQYF
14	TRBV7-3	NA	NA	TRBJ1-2	TGTGCCAGCAGCGAACAGGGTGGTTCGGGAGGCTACACCTTC	CASSEQGGSGGYTF
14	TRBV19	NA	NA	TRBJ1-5	TGTGCCAGTTCTGGGGGGCCGTATGAGCAGCCCCAGCATTTT	CASSGGPYEQPQHF
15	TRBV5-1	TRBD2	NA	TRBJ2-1	TGCGCCAGCACCGGGACTAGCGGGACCTCCAATGAGCAGTTCTTC	CASTGTSGTSNEQFF
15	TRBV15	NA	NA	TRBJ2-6	TGTGCCACCAGCAGAGGGACAGCCGGGGCCAACGTCCTGACTTTC	CATSRGTAGANVLTF
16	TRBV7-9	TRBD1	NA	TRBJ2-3	TGTGCCAGCAAAAAAAAGGGGACAGGATTCACAGATACGCAGTATTTT	CASKKKGTGFTDTQYF
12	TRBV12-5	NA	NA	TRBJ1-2	TGTGCTAGTGGTTTGTGGCCAGGGGTCTACACCTTC	CASGLWPGVYTF
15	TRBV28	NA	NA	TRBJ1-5	TGTGCCAGCAGTCTTCCGGGACGGAGAAATCAGCCCCAGCATTTT	CASSLPGRRNQPQHF